This TCR beta chain was identified during a study of identical twins. In TCRdb, the 5' RACE reads were re-called with MiXCR into one record per CDR3 protein. Here the sample spans about 520,000 distinct CDR3 sequences, less than 25% being singletons. The CDR3 runs to 12 residues. Trimming removed 3 bases from V and 2 bases from J, with 4 bases in between. The same specimen was also included in a second study, on T cells expressing NK-cell markers.

Sequencing input: CD4+ T cells sorted from blood. The receptor was derived from a woman aged 18-29 years in good health. The rearrangement links TRBV12-3 or TRBV12-4 to TRBJ1-2; D gene ambiguous. The CDR3 reads CASSLFNYGYTF. Written as DNA, the CDR3 is TGTGCCAGCAGTTTGTTCAACTATGGCTACACCTTC.